These 18 T cell receptor beta chains were all obtained from the same sample, sequenced in a study of cytomegalovirus exposure and HLA in healthy donors. PCR used 60 Vbeta primers and 13 Jbeta primers. This table comes from immunoSEQ multiplex PCR, and its TCRdb copy is limited to in-frame clones, with some not included. Of 100,000 to 150,000 clones in the sample, less than 85% were seen once. Specimen: PBMCs. The source of these receptors is a man aged 25 to 40 in good health and CMV-seropositive.

In regard to this clone: Different DNA sequences within this sample yield the same CDR3. The chain is built from TRBV4-2 and TRBJ1-6, with TRBD1 matching 7 bases. Per germline, CDR1 LGHNA and CDR2 YNFKEQ. This CDR3 region has 16 residues. J gave up 7 bases and V 1 base, and 7 bases lay outside the gene matches. CDR3 loop: CASSQVRDSSNSPLHF. As DNA, the CDR3 is TGTGCCAGCAGCCAAGTCCGGGACAGTTCAAATTCACCCCTCCACTTT.

This sequence joins TRBV4-1 and TRBJ2-1; D perhaps matches TRBD2 (7 bases). Germline-derived CDR1 and CDR2 are MGHRA and YSYEKL. This CDR3 has 18 amino acids. V lost 0 bases and J 6 bases, leaving 21 bases between the germline ends. Here the CDR3 DNA reads TGCGCCAGCAGCCAAGAGCCCCCAGGGGCGGGGGTAATCAATGAGCAGTTCTTC. Residues: CASSQEPPGAGVINEQFF.

This chain links TRBV5-1 with TRBJ1-1; 8 bases fit TRBD1. V was pared by 2 bases and J by 4 bases, with 7 bases of the junction left unmatched. The CDR3 is 15 amino acids. The germline V gene encodes CDR1 SGHRS and CDR2 YFSETQ. The CDR3 region has the DNA TGCGCCAGCAGCTTAGGACAGGGCAGAATCACTGAAGCTTTCTTT. Amino acids: CASSLGQGRITEAFF.

In its sample, this clone was seen a few times. The CDR3 region has the DNA TGTGCCTGGAGTGACGGACTAGCAGGTTGGCAGTATTTT. Its translation: CAWSDGLAGWQYF. V gene TRBV30 combines with J gene TRBJ2-3, with TRBD2 matching 8 bases. Germline lookup yields CDR1 GTSNPN and CDR2 SVGIG (reference sequence). Trimming took 1 base from V and 11 from J; bases not matched to a gene: 8. CDR3 length: 13 residues.

CDR3 sequence reads: CASSVEGAVNTEAFF. The CDR3 DNA follows: TGTGCCAGCAGCGTAGAGGGGGCCGTGAACACTGAAGCTTTCTTT. The V gene is TRBV9, the J gene TRBJ1-1; 7 bases are shared with TRBD1. The CDR3 covers 15 residues. The J segment lost 0 bases and the V segment lost 0 bases, leaving 2 bases of the junction unmatched. Germline V CDR1 and CDR2: SGDLS, YYNGEE.

This clone showed up just a few times. The gene calls are TRBV19 and TRBJ2-6; 7 nucleotides agree with TRBD1. This CDR3 is 15 amino acids long. Per the germline V gene, CDR1 is LNHDA and CDR2 is SQIVND (reference sequence). With V trimmed by 8 bases and J by 0 bases, 4 bases remained unmatched. The CDR3 DNA follows: TGTGCCAGTCGACAGGGAGCCTCTGGGGCCAACGTCCTGACTTTC. It specifies CASRQGASGANVLTF.

This sequence joins TRBV6-1 and TRBJ1-6; D not resolved. With 3 bases removed from V and 11 bases from J, the gap between germline ends came to 5 bases. Germline lookup yields CDR1 MNHNS and CDR2 SASEGT. The CDR3 is 11 residues long. CDR3: CASSDVAPLHF. CDR3 nucleotides: TGTGCCAGCAGTGATGTAGCACCCCTCCACTTT.

This rearrangement joins TRBV5-5 to TRBJ2-1, with 9 bases fitting TRBD2. J was trimmed by 4 bases and V by 7 bases; bases with no gene match: 6. Germline-derived CDR1 and CDR2 are SGHKS and YYEKEE (reference sequence). This CDR3 has 14 amino acids. The CDR3 bases are TGTGCCAGCGGGCGGGAGGGGGCGTACAATGAGCAGTTCTTC. Translation: CASGREGAYNEQFF.

The V gene is TRBV25-1, the J gene TRBJ1-3, with 7 bases lining up with TRBD1. Trimming took 2 bases from V and 0 from J; bases not matched to a gene: 7. This CDR3 is built from 17 residues. The V gene's germline CDR1 is MGHDK and CDR2 SYGVNS. CDR3 residues: CASSEHSDRASGNTIYF. The CDR3 DNA reads as TGTGCCAGCAGTGAACACTCAGACAGGGCCTCTGGAAACACCATATATTTT.

This clone was recorded once. CDR3 DNA: TGTGCCAGCAGCAGGGGGCAAAACACTGAAGCTTTCTTT. This codes for CASSRGQNTEAFF. The chain has TRBV6-1 and TRBJ1-1, with 8 bases lining up with TRBD1. The CDR3 consists of 13 residues. Per germline, CDR1 MNHNS and CDR2 SASEGT. Trimming at V came to 6 bases and at J to 2 bases, leaving 2 bases not matched to a gene.

The chain recombines TRBV4-2 with TRBJ2-3, with D perhaps matching TRBD2 (7 bases). From germline, CDR1 is LGHNA and CDR2 YNFKEQ. Trimming shortened V by 1 base and J by 5 bases, and 13 bases separated the two germline ends. This CDR3 comprises 15 residues. The CDR3 DNA sequence: TGTGCCAGCAGCCAAGCTTCTAGGGGGGGAGATACGCAGTATTTT. It is translated as CASSQASRGGDTQYF.

This clone was observed a few times. This chain uses TRBV10-1 with TRBJ2-2; D is possibly TRBD2 (5 bases). CDR3 length: 16 residues. Trimming pared 6 bases from V and 5 bases from J, leaving 19 bases between. Germline assignment: CDR1 WNHNN and CDR2 SYGVQD (reference sequence). The CDR3 reads CASSLSPDLKTGELFF. As DNA, the CDR3 is TGCGCCAGCAGCCTCAGTCCGGACTTAAAAACCGGGGAGCTGTTTTTT.

The chain combines TRBV6-5 with TRBJ2-5; D is unresolved. Judging by the DNA end, TRBJ2-7 fits better; the J call may be wrong. Per germline, CDR1 MNHEY and CDR2 SVGAGI. This CDR3 comprises 12 residues. Here the CDR3 DNA reads TGTGCCAGCAGTTACTCTCCCTACGAGCAGTACTTC. This codes for CASSYSPYEQYF.

DNA of the CDR3: TGTGCCAGCAGTCCGCAAAATGTCGGAGGCAATGAGCAGTTCTTC. Protein: CASSPQNVGGNEQFF. The chain uses TRBV28 and TRBJ2-1; possible D gene TRBD2, 5 bases. Germline CDR1 MDHEN, CDR2 SYDVKM. The CDR3 sequence is 15 residues long. V lost 5 bases and J 6 bases, leaving 17 bases between the germline ends.

The chain couples TRBV6-6 to TRBJ1-4; D remains ambiguous. The CDR3 is 15 amino acids. Between the trimmed V and J ends, which lost 2 bases and 0 bases, there was a span of 7 bases. Germline lookup yields CDR1 MNHNY and CDR2 SVGAGI (reference sequence). CDR3 sequence (DNA): TGTGCCAGCAGTTACAAGCGACCAACTAATGAAAAACTGTTTTTT. Amino acids: CASSYKRPTNEKLFF.

The chain employs TRBV2 and TRBJ1-5, with TRBD1 as a possible D gene (6 bases). V gave up 4 bases and J gave up 6 bases, with 16 bases separating them. CDR3 length equals 15 residues. The germline gives CDR1 SNHLY, CDR2 FYNNEI. The CDR3 DNA is TGTGCCAGCAGTGGCGTGGGGGCTACGGGTCAGCCCCAGCATTTT. Translation gives CASSGVGATGQPQHF. Full variable domain (missing parts from reference TRBV2 and TRBJ1-5): EPEVTQTPSHQVTQMGQEVILRCVPISNHLYFYWYRQILGQKVEFLVSFYNNEISEKSEIFDDQFSVERPDGSNFTLKIRSTKLEDSAMYFCASSGVGATGQPQHFGDGTRLSIL.

The V call is TRBV10-3, the J call TRBJ1-3; the match to TRBD1 covers 7 bases. Trimming removed 4 bases from V and 0 bases from J; junction bases left unmatched: 0. Germline-derived CDR1 and CDR2 are ENHRY and SYGVKD. This CDR3 contains 14 residues. This chain's CDR3 is CAISGQGSGNTIYF. CDR3 nucleotides: TGTGCCATCAGTGGACAGGGCTCTGGAAACACCATATATTTT.

J is TRBJ1-6 and V is TRBV18, with 8 bases aligning to TRBD1. CDR1 and CDR2 from the germline V gene are KGHSH and LQKENI. V lost 6 bases, J lost 9 bases, and 7 bases stayed unmatched. This CDR3 is 14 amino acids long. CDR3 DNA sequence: TGTGCCAGCTCGCGACAGGGGAGGAGTTCACCCCTCCACTTT. Amino acid sequence: CASSRQGRSSPLHF. Full variable domain (rest looked up from reference TRBV18 and TRBJ1-6): NAGVMQNPRHLVRRRGQEARLRCSPMKGHSHVYWYRQLPEEGLKFMVYLQKENIIDESGMPKERFSAEFPKEGPSILRIQQVVRGDSAAYFCASSRQGRSSPLHFGNGTRLTVT.